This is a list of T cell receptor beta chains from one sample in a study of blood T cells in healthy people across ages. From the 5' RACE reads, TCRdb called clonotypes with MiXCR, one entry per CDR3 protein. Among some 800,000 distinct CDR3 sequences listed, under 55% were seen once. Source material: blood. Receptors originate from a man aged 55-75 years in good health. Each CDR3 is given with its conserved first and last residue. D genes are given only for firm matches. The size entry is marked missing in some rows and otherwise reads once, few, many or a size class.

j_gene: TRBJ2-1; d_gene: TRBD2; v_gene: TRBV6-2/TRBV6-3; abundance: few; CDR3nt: TGTGCCAGCAGAAAGCGGGGGGCTTACAATGAGCAGTTCTTC; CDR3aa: CASRKRGAYNEQFF
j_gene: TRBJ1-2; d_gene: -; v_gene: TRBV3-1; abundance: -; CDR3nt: TGTGCCAGCAGCCAGTGGGTAGCTAACTATGGCTACACCTTC; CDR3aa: CASSQWVANYGYTF
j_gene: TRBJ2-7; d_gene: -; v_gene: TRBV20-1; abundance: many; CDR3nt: TGCAGTGCTAGTTCGGGACAACTTTACGAGCAGTACTTC; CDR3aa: CSASSGQLYEQYF
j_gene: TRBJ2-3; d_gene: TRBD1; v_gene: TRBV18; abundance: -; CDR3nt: TGTGCCAGCTCACCGGACAGGGTGGCGCAGTATTTT; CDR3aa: CASSPDRVAQYF
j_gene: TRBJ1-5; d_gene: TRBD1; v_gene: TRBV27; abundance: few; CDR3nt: TGTGCCAGCAGTTTGGGTTCTCAGGGGGGGTTGTATCCCCAGCATTTT; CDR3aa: CASSLGSQGGLYPQHF
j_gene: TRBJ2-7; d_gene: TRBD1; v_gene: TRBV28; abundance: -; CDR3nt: TGTGCCAGCAGTTTATGGGTGGGGGGACAGGGCTACGAGCAGTACTTC; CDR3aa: CASSLWVGGQGYEQYF
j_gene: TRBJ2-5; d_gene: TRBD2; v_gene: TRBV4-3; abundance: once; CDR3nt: TGCGCCAGCAGGCGGACTAGCGGGGGGGCGGTTGAGCAGTACTTC; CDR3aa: CASRRTSGGAVEQYF
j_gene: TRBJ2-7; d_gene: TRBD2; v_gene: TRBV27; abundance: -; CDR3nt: TGTGCCAGCAGTCCCAGCGGGGGCTTAAGCTCCTACAATGAGCAGTACTTC; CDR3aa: CASSPSGGLSSYNEQYF
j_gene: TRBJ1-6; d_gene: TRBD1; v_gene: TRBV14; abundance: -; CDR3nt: TGTGCCAGCAGCCAAGCGGGACAGGGGTATAATTCACCCCTCCACTTT; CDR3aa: CASSQAGQGYNSPLHF
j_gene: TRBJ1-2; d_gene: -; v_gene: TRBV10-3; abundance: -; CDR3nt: TGTGCCATCAGTGAGGGGTCGGCACTTAATAACTATGGCTACACCTTC; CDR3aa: CAISEGSALNNYGYTF
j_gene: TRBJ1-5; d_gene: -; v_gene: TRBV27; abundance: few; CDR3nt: TGTGCCATCGCCCAGGGGCAGGGTGGGAATCAGCCCCAGCATTTT; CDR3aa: CAIAQGQGGNQPQHF
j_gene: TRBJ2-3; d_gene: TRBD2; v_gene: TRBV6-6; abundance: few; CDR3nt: TGTGCCAGCACCATAACCGGGACTAGCGGAACGGATACGCAGTATTTT; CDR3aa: CASTITGTSGTDTQYF
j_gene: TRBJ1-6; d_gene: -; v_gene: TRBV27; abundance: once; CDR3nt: TGTGCCAGCAGTTCGAAAAGGGGTTCACCCCTCCACTTT; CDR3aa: CASSSKRGSPLHF
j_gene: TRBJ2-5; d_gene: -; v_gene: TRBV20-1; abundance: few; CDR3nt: TGCAGTGCTAGTTTTCGGACCAGGACCGAGACCCAGTACTTC; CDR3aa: CSASFRTRTETQYF
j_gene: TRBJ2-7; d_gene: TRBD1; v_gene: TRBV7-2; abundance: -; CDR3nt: TGTGCCAGCAGCTTAGTGCAGGGGGCCGTTTACGAGCAGTACTTC; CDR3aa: CASSLVQGAVYEQYF
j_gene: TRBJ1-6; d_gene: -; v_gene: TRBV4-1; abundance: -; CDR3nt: TGCGCCAGCAGCCAAGAGCCGCCTAGAGGGCATAATTCACCCCTCCACTTT; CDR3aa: CASSQEPPRGHNSPLHF
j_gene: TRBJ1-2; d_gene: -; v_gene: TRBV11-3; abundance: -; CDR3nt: TGTGCCAGCAGCTCGAGAAGACAGGCCAACTATGGCTACACCTTC; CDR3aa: CASSSRRQANYGYTF
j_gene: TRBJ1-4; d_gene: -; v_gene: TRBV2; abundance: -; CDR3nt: TGTGCCAGCAGTGACCGAAGACAAAATGAAAAACTGTTTTTT; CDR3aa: CASSDRRQNEKLFF
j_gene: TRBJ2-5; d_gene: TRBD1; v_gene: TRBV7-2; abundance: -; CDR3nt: TGTGCCAGCAGCCCCTACCAGGGGGCCGGAGCGGAGACCCAGTACTTC; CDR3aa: CASSPYQGAGAETQYF
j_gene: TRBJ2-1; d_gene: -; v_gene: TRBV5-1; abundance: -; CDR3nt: TGCGCCAGCAGCTATTTACTGGTAGACGAGCAGTTCTTC; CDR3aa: CASSYLLVDEQFF
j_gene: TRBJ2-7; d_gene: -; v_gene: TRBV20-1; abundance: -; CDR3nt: TGCAGTGTCACCCGATCGGGGATCAACGAGCAGTACTTC; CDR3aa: CSVTRSGINEQYF
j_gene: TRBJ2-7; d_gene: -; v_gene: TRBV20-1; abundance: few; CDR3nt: TGCAGTGCTAGCCAGGGACTGGGTTACGAGCAGTACTTC; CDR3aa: CSASQGLGYEQYF
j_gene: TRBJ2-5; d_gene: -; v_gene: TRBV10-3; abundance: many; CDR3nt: TGTGCCATCAGCTCCTCAGGGGGGCAAGAGACCCAGTACTTC; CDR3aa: CAISSSGGQETQYF
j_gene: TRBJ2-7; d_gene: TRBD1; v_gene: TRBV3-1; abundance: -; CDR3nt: TGTGCCAGCAGCCAATCCCTAAACCGCGGACAGGGGGTCTACGAGCAGTACTTC; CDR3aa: CASSQSLNRGQGVYEQYF
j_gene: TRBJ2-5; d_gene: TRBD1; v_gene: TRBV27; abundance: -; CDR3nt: TGTGCCAGCAGTTTTTCCACAGGGGTAGGGGAGACCCAGTACTTC; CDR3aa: CASSFSTGVGETQYF
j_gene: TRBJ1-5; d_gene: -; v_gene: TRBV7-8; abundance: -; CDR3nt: TGTGCCAGCAGCTTCCGGACGGACGGCAATCAGCCCCAGCATTTT; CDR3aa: CASSFRTDGNQPQHF
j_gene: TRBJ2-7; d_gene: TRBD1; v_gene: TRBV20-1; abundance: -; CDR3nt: TGCAGTGCTAGAATTACCAGACAGGGGACGATCTCCTACGAGCAGTACTTC; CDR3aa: CSARITRQGTISYEQYF
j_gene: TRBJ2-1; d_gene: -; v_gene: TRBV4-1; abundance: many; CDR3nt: TGCGCCAGCAGCCAAGATAGGGTAGGTGAGCAGTTCTTC; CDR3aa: CASSQDRVGEQFF
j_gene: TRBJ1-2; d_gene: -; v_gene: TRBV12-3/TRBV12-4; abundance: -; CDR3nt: TGTGCCAGCGTCCGTGTAAACTATGGCTACACCTTC; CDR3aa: CASVRVNYGYTF
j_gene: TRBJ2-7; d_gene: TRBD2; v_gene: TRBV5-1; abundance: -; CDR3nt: TGCGCCAGTGGACTAGCCGTCTCCTACGAGCAGTACTTC; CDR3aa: CASGLAVSYEQYF
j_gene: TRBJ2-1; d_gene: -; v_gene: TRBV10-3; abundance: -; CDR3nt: TGTGCCATCGGTGAATTCGATGAGCAGTTCTTC; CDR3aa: CAIGEFDEQFF
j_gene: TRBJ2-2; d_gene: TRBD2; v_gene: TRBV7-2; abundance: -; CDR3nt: TGTGCCAGCAGCTTAGACGGGGGGGGCGGCGGGGAGCTGTTTTTT; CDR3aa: CASSLDGGGGGELFF
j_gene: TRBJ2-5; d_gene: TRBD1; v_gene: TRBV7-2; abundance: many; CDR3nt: TGTGCCAGCAGCTTAGGGACAGGGGAGACCCAGTACTTC; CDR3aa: CASSLGTGETQYF
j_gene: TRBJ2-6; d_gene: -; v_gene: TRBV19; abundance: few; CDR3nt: TGTGCCAGTAGTATAGAACCTAGAAGGATAGCCAACGTCCTGACTTTC; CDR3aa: CASSIEPRRIANVLTF
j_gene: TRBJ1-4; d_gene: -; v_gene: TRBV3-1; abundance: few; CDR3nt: TGTGCCAGCAGCGCAGGGGAAGCGGAAAAACTGTTTTTT; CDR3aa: CASSAGEAEKLFF
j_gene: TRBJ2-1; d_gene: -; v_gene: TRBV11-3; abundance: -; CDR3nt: TGTGCCAGCAGCATTGGGACAATCGGTGAGCAGTTCTTC; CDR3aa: CASSIGTIGEQFF
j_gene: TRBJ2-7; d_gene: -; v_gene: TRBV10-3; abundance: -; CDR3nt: TGTGCCATCAGGTCAGAGGATTCCTACAATGAGCAGTACTTC; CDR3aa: CAIRSEDSYNEQYF
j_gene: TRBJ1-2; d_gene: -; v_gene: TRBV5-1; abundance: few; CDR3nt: TGCGCCAGCAGCTTGTACCGTTACAGGGTACGCTACTATGGCTACACCTTC; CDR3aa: CASSLYRYRVRYYGYTF
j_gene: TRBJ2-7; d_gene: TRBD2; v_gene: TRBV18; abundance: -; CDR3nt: TGTGCCAGCTCACCTACTAGCGCCCACGAGCAGTACTTC; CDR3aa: CASSPTSAHEQYF
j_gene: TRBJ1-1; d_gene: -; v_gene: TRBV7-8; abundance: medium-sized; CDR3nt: TGTGCCAGCAGCTTAGCGATCAGAGGGAGCACTGAAGCTTTCTTT; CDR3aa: CASSLAIRGSTEAFF
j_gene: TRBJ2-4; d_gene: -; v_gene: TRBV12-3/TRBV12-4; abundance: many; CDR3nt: TGTGCCAGCAGCCCGCAGGGCTTAGCCAAAAACATTCAGTACTTC; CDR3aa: CASSPQGLAKNIQYF
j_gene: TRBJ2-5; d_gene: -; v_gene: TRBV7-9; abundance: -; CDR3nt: TGTGCCAACAGCTTAGTCGGCCAAGAGACCCAGTACTTC; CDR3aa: CANSLVGQETQYF
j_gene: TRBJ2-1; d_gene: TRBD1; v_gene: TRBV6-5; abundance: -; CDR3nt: TGTGCCAGCAGTTCTACAGGGGTCCCCTACAATGAGCAGTTCTTC; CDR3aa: CASSSTGVPYNEQFF
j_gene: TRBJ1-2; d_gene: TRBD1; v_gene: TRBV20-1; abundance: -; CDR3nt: TGCAGTGCTACCCCGTTGACAGGGCATGGCTACACCTTC; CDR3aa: CSATPLTGHGYTF
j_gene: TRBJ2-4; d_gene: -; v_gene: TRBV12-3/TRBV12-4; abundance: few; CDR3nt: TGTGCCAGCAGCCCCGACAAGAGTTTTCAGTACTTC; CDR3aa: CASSPDKSFQYF
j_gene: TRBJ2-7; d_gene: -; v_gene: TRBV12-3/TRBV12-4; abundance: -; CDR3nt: TGTGCCAGCAGCCGTAACACAGGGTTCGAGCAGTACTTC; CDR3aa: CASSRNTGFEQYF
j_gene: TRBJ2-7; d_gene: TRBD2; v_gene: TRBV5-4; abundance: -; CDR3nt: TGTGCCGGCAGCTCGGGAGGCGACGAGCAGTACTTC; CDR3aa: CAGSSGGDEQYF
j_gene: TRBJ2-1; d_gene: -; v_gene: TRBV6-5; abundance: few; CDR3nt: TGTGCCAGCAGAACACAGAACAATGAGCAGTTCTTC; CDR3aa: CASRTQNNEQFF
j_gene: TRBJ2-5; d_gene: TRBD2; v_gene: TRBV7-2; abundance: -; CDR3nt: TGTGCCAGCAGCCGACTCGGGCTAGCGGGGCACCAAGGGACCCAGTACTTC; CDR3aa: CASSRLGLAGHQGTQYF
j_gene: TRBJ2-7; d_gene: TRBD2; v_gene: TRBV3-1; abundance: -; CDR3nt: TGTGCCAGCAGCCAAGATCTAGCGGGGGGGTACAATGAGCAGTACTTC; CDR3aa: CASSQDLAGGYNEQYF